The source of this T cell receptor beta chain is a study of T cell responses to AZD1222 COVID-19 vaccine. Whole-study results and caveats: Most donors were white British and more were female, and clonal diversity was possibly underestimated.

The CDR3 is 15 amino acids. Looked up from germline, CDR1 is LGHNA and CDR2 is YNFKEQ. The V and J ends lost 0 bases and 2 bases respectively, with 10 bases between them. Regarding this clone: What it recognizes is unknown.

Clones were sequenced by immunoSEQ multiplex PCR, and TCRdb holds only the in-frame ones, with some missing. Here the sample spans under 200,000 clones, around 87% being singletons. The origin of this receptor is an adult in good health. V and J are TRBV4-2 and TRBJ1-1; a weak D match, TRBD1 (6 bases). Sample: peripheral blood, taken on day 0 of MenACWY control vaccination. This CDR3 reads CASSQDEGVNTEAFF. Written as DNA, the CDR3 is TGTGCCAGCAGCCAAGATGAGGGGGTTAACACTGAAGCTTTCTTT.